These T cell receptor beta chains were read from a single sample in a study of blood T cell repertoires in COVID-19. Clones were read by immunoSEQ multiplex PCR, and TCRdb kept only the in-frame ones, dropping some. The repertoire holds tens of thousands of clones, with approximately 87% as singletons. The sample taken for sequencing was peripheral blood. All receptors come from a woman in her seventies with acute or convalescent COVID-19. The conserved cysteine and the conserved F or W are not part of the CDR3 here. Clone size appears in some rows only: once, few, many, or a class for an expanded clone.

V gene,clone size,J gene,CDR3 protein
TRBV14,.,TRBJ2-1,ASSDRRGLREQF
TRBV27,.,TRBJ1-5,ASSLVGTGRFSNQPQH
TRBV7-9,.,TRBJ2-1,ASSSGLVAVNEQF
TRBV7-2,.,TRBJ2-5,ASSNPGLAGPRTQY
TRBV7-9,.,TRBJ2-3,ASGGLAGAFSTDTQY
TRBV28,.,TRBJ1-1,ASLRGYTEAF
TRBV5-4,.,TRBJ1-6,ASSWGGQGNSPLH
TRBV2,few,TRBJ2-6,ASSELAGEANVLT
TRBV7-2,.,TRBJ1-2,ASSLAPLSGGYT
TRBV11-3,.,TRBJ2-3,ASSRRQGRADTQY
TRBV28,.,TRBJ1-5,ASSLSRGNPPQH
TRBV4-3,once,TRBJ2-3,ASSQDSGGSTDTQY
TRBV29-1,.,TRBJ2-1,SVGRLAGGQTSYNEQF
TRBV19,.,TRBJ2-2,ASSIDVWRGGYAGELF
TRBV19,.,TRBJ2-3,ASSLGAGVADTQY
TRBV19,.,TRBJ1-2,ASREQIMGYT
TRBV28,.,TRBJ1-2,ASSLGGAAPNYGYT
TRBV6-5,.,TRBJ2-2,ASSPRGTGELF
TRBV19,.,TRBJ2-5,ASADRNQETQY
TRBV7-2,.,TRBJ2-3,ASSLAPTSGLNTDTQY
TRBV19,few,TRBJ1-5,ASSIGRGQGGGQPQH
TRBV24-1,.,TRBJ1-5,ATSSGTEAQPQH
TRBV7-9,few,TRBJ2-2,ASSPRGRAGERSGELF
TRBV10-3,.,TRBJ1-1,AISEPPLDSLWAEAF
TRBV24-1,.,TRBJ1-2,ATSDSRQGAYGYT
TRBV3-1/TRBV3-2,.,TRBJ2-3,ASSEGGGRGTDTQY
TRBV5-1,.,TRBJ2-1,ASSLVSGLGRNEQF
TRBV18,.,TRBJ1-3,ASSLTQGLSGNTIY
TRBV5-1,few,TRBJ1-1,ASSPWGQGELGNTEAF
TRBV18,.,TRBJ2-1,ASSPRKGQGLIEQF
TRBV20-1,.,TRBJ2-5,SASEVGGPERETQY
TRBV19,.,TRBJ2-4,ASTDSDRGILAKNIQY
TRBV19,.,TRBJ2-5,ASMGTGQQETQY
TRBV6-4,.,TRBJ1-6,AAKGDEDNSPLH
TRBV5-5,.,TRBJ2-1,ASSVTGGTRYEQF
TRBV18,.,TRBJ1-2,ASSPDRVAGYT
TRBV11-2,once,TRBJ2-1,ASSIRTGVDNNEQF
TRBV28,once,TRBJ1-1,ASSFLRDLNTEAF
TRBV5-1,.,TRBJ1-1,ASSPSTGGGMNTEAF
TRBV19,.,TRBJ2-1,ASSWTSGGADEQF
TRBV2,.,TRBJ2-1,ASRLALREGYNEQF
TRBV14,.,TRBJ2-1,ASSQGTSGRARDNEQF
TRBV10-3,.,TRBJ1-2,AISNRGQWTNYGYT
TRBV18,.,TRBJ2-5,ATPGVAGIGNTQY
TRBV28,once,TRBJ1-2,ASSLSGQLSNYGYT
TRBV5-1,.,TRBJ2-5,ASSFRETQY
TRBV5-4,.,TRBJ1-2,ASSFGQGVNGYT
TRBV25-1,.,TRBJ1-2,ASSRNTDGGSGYT
TRBV2,once,TRBJ2-1,ASSSAGGPENEQF
TRBV10-3,.,TRBJ2-3,AISELGAGTDTQY
TRBV5-1,.,TRBJ2-3,ASSLVLAGSTDTQY
TRBV7-2,.,TRBJ2-1,ASSSPGVWNEQF
TRBV19,.,TRBJ1-5,ASSIGGFQPQH
TRBV18,once,TRBJ2-1,ASSTPAGTSGGGERNEQF
TRBV6-5,.,TRBJ1-2,ASRSGTGALGGYT
TRBV24-1,.,TRBJ2-2,ATSGQGTNTGELF
TRBV5-1,.,TRBJ2-3,ASSFGTGNLGTDTQY